Below, 29 T cell receptor beta chains from the same sample are listed, as sequenced in a study of cytomegalovirus exposure and HLA in healthy donors. Both 60 Vbeta primers and 13 Jbeta primers went into the PCR. This table comes from immunoSEQ multiplex PCR, and its TCRdb copy is limited to in-frame clones, with some not included. The table lists some 110,000 clones, more than 60% of them singletons. Input material: PBMCs. The receptors originated from a woman aged 45-59 years in good health and CMV-seropositive.

About this clone: The sample contains more than one DNA sequence encoding this CDR3. The chain links TRBV7-2 to TRBJ2-5; TRBD1 is a possible D gene (7 bases). The CDR3 is made up of 14 amino acids. Germline assignment: CDR1 SGHTA and CDR2 FQGNSA. Trimming shortened V by 3 bases and J by 4 bases, and 12 bases separated the two germline ends. CDR3 residues: CASSFSQGGETQYF. The DNA for the CDR3 is TGTGCCAGCAGCTTTTCGCAGGGGGGAGAGACCCAGTACTTC.

V gene TRBV6-6 combines with J gene TRBJ2-1, with 11 nucleotides matching TRBD1. The CDR3 consists of 15 residues. The V gene end was trimmed by 10 bases and the J gene end by 10 bases; junction bases not matched to a gene: 15. Germline CDR1 is MNHNY and CDR2 is SVGAGI (reference sequence). The CDR3: CATQGRDRGLREQFF. DNA for the CDR3: TGTGCCACCCAGGGTCGGGACAGGGGGTTACGGGAGCAGTTCTTC.

The CDR3 is CASVGPGGNSPLHF. Written as DNA, the CDR3 is TGTGCCAGCGTTGGGCCCGGAGGCAATTCACCCCTCCACTTT. The chain joins TRBV25-1 to TRBJ1-6, with D hard to call. Germline-derived CDR1 and CDR2 are MGHDK and SYGVNS. The CDR3 contains 14 residues. Trimming took off 8 bases at V and 7 bases at J, with 15 bases between the two ends.

The chain couples TRBV30 to TRBJ1-2; TRBD1 matches at 7 bases. CDR1 and CDR2 (germline): GTSNPN, SVGIG (reference sequence). The CDR3 extends over 13 amino acids. The junction had 5 bases not matched to a gene; V was cut back by 3 bases and J by 4 bases. In DNA form, the CDR3 reads TGTGCCTGGAGCAGGGGGTATCTCTATGGCTACACCTTC. Protein: CAWSRGYLYGYTF. Complete variable domain (other parts from reference TRBV30 and TRBJ1-2): SQTIHQWPATLVQPVGSPLSLECTVEGTSNPNLYWYRQAAGRGLQLLFYSVGIGQISSEVPQNLSASRPQDRQFILSSKKLLLSDSGFYLCAWSRGYLYGYTFGSGTRLTVV.

The chain couples TRBV29-1 to TRBJ2-7; 10 nucleotides line up with TRBD1. CDR3 size: 14 residues. After removal of 3 bases from V and 3 bases from J, the junction contained 5 bases not matched to a gene. Germline CDR1 reads SQVTM; CDR2 reads ANQGSEA. CDR3 nucleotide sequence: TGCAGCGTTGATCTGGGACAGGGGTACTACGAGCAGTACTTC. Translation gives CSVDLGQGYYEQYF.

The chain couples TRBV7-3 to TRBJ1-2, with D unclear. CDR3 length: 16 residues. V lost 2 bases and J 2 bases, leaving 15 bases between the germline ends. CDR1 and CDR2 (germline): SGHTA, FQGTGA. CDR3 region: CASSLAPRETNYGYTF. The CDR3 DNA reads as TGTGCCAGCAGCTTAGCCCCGAGGGAAACCAACTATGGCTACACCTTC. Drawing the rest from reference TRBV7-3 and TRBJ1-2, the complete variable domain is GAGVSQTPSNKVTEKGKYVELRCDPISGHTALYWYRQSLGQGPEFLIYFQGTGAADDSGLPNDRFFAVRPEGSVSTLKIQRTERGDSAVYLCASSLAPRETNYGYTFGSGTRLTVV.

The gene calls are TRBV6-4 and TRBJ2-5, with 8 bases lining up with TRBD1. The V gene end was trimmed by 8 bases and the J gene end by 2 bases; junction bases not matched to a gene: 4. The CDR3 is 13 amino acids. Germline lookup yields CDR1 MRHNA and CDR2 SNTAGT. CDR3 sequence reads: CASWGQAQETQYF. In nucleotides, the CDR3 is TGTGCCAGCTGGGGACAGGCTCAAGAGACCCAGTACTTC.

This clone was seen more than once but under ten times. The gene calls are TRBV6-5 and TRBJ1-3; TRBD1 matches 7 bases. Germline-derived CDR1 and CDR2 are MNHEY and SVGAGI. The CDR3 is 16 residues long. The J segment lost 8 bases and the V segment lost 2 bases, leaving 12 bases of the junction unmatched. The CDR3 region is CASSYLPVGGFDTIYF. CDR3 DNA: TGTGCCAGCAGTTACCTCCCAGTAGGGGGCTTCGACACCATATATTTT.

This clone occurred a few times. The genes are TRBV5-5 and TRBJ1-5, with 7 bases aligning to TRBD1. The CDR3 runs to 14 residues. V shed 4 bases, J shed 3 bases, and the junction held 4 bases outside the gene matches. Germline V gene sequence: CDR1 SGHKS, CDR2 YYEKEE (reference sequence). The CDR3 spells CASSRGQHNQPQHF. Written as DNA, the CDR3 is TGTGCCAGCAGCCGGGGACAGCACAATCAGCCCCAGCATTTT.

CDR3 DNA: TGTGCCAGCAGCCAATTAGGGGACTTAGAGACCCAGTACTTC. Amino acid sequence: CASSQLGDLETQYF. The chain uses TRBV14 and TRBJ2-5; D possibly corresponds to TRBD2 (6 bases). Trimming removed 2 bases at V and 4 bases at J, with 11 bases between. This CDR3 has 14 residues. From germline, CDR1 is SGHDN and CDR2 FVKESK. The full variable domain, with the rest looked up from reference TRBV14 and TRBJ2-5, is EAGVTQFPSHSVIEKGQTVTLRCDPISGHDNLYWYRRVMGKEIKFLLHFVKESKQDESGMPNNRFLAERTGGTYSTLKVQPAELEDSGVYFCASSQLGDLETQYFGPGTRLLVL.

The chain joins TRBV6-5 to TRBJ1-5; perhaps TRBD1 as D (6 bases). CDR1 and CDR2 from the germline V gene are MNHEY and SVGAGI. The CDR3 contains 15 residues. Trimming took off 2 bases at V and 4 bases at J, with 12 bases between the two ends. The CDR3 reads CASSYVTGPNQPQHF. The DNA of the CDR3 is TGTGCCAGCAGTTACGTCACAGGGCCAAATCAGCCCCAGCATTTT.

The chain combines TRBV5-1 with TRBJ2-2; TRBD1 aligns across 7 bases. The CDR3 runs 14 residues. Germline-derived CDR1 and CDR2 are SGHRS and YFSETQ. The V gene end was trimmed by 7 bases and the J gene end by 4 bases; junction bases not matched to a gene: 7. In DNA, the CDR3 is TGCGCCAGCGGCTCGGGACAGCCCACCGGGGAGCTGTTTTTT. Its translation: CASGSGQPTGELFF.

The chain is built from TRBV6-5 and TRBJ2-2; D might be TRBD1 (5 bases). The germline gives CDR1 MNHEY, CDR2 SVGAGI. V was shortened by 2 bases and J by 6 bases, with 16 bases between the two germline ends. CDR3 size: 16 residues. For the CDR3, the DNA is TGTGCCAGCAGTTACGCCATGTGGGGCCTGCCCGGGGAGCTGTTTTTT. It encodes CASSYAMWGLPGELFF.

This clone has just a few counts. This rearrangement joins TRBV5-1 to TRBJ2-7, with TRBD1 identical over 8 bases. Germline values: CDR1 SGHRS, CDR2 YFSETQ. J gave up 1 base and V 4 bases, and 7 bases lay outside the gene matches. There are 15 residues in the CDR3. CDR3 sequence reads: CASSPTGGRSYEQYF. The CDR3 DNA is TGCGCCAGCAGCCCCACAGGGGGGAGGTCCTACGAGCAGTACTTC.

The rearrangement joins TRBV28 to TRBJ2-1, with D perhaps TRBD1 (5 bases). Trimming stripped 6 bases from V and 3 bases from J, with 6 bases between. The CDR3 covers 12 residues. Per germline, CDR1 MDHEN and CDR2 SYDVKM. DNA of the CDR3: TGTGCCAGCAGAGACAGCTACAATGAGCAGTTCTTC. It yields the protein CASRDSYNEQFF.

The chain has TRBV6-5 and TRBJ2-5; no clear D gene. The germline CDR1 and CDR2 sequences are MNHEY and SVGAGI. CDR3 length equals 14 residues. Trimming left V 0 bases short and J 2 bases short, with 7 bases between. CDR3 residues: CASSYSITQETQYF. The CDR3, as DNA: TGTGCCAGCAGTTACTCGATTACACAAGAGACCCAGTACTTC.

V gene TRBV15 combines with J gene TRBJ1-1; TRBD1 agrees at 7 bases. The germline CDR1 and CDR2 sequences are LNHNV and YYDKDF (reference sequence). This CDR3 region has 13 residues. With 5 bases clipped from V and 4 bases from J, the junction kept 4 bases outside the gene matches. This chain's CDR3 is CATSRQGSTEAFF. CDR3 bases: TGTGCCACCAGCCGACAGGGTAGCACTGAAGCTTTCTTT. Complete variable domain (other parts from reference TRBV15 and TRBJ1-1): DAMVIQNPRYQVTQFGKPVTLSCSQTLNHNVMYWYQQKSSQAPKLLFHYYDKDFNNEADTPDNFQSRRPNTSFCFLDIRSPGLGDTAMYLCATSRQGSTEAFFGQGTRLTVV.

Only one count was recorded for this clone. The V and J genes are TRBV5-5 and TRBJ1-5; D call uncertain. The CDR3 is 16 residues long. V was pared by 1 base and J by 1 base, with 12 bases between. Germline CDR1 is SGHKS and CDR2 is YYEKEE (reference sequence). The CDR3 is CASSLFRGGSNQPQHF. The CDR3 coding sequence is TGTGCCAGCAGCTTGTTCCGGGGAGGAAGCAATCAGCCCCAGCATTTT.

This clone was found once. J is TRBJ1-5 and V is TRBV18; 10 bases are shared with TRBD1. V shed 5 bases and J 6 bases; nucleotides not matched to a gene: 4. CDR1 KGHSH and CDR2 LQKENI come from the germline V gene. This CDR3 comprises 14 residues. The CDR3, as DNA: TGTGCCAGCTCATCCGGGACAGGGGCTCAGCCCCAGCATTTT. It is translated as CASSSGTGAQPQHF.

In this sample, this clone turned up once. The chain joins TRBV19 to TRBJ1-4; 9 bases map to TRBD1. Germline V gives CDR1 LNHDA, CDR2 SQIVND (reference sequence). The CDR3 loop spans 14 amino acids. V lost 0 bases to trimming and J lost 7 bases; unmatched junction nucleotides: 0. Here the CDR3 DNA reads TGTGCCAGTAGTATAGAGGGACAGGGTGAAAAACTGTTTTTT. Amino acids: CASSIEGQGEKLFF.

The chain recombines TRBV7-9 with TRBJ1-2; D not certain. Germline assignment: CDR1 SEHNR and CDR2 FQNEAQ (reference sequence). V lost 1 base to trimming and J lost 0 bases, with 6 bases between them. CDR3 length equals 14 residues. Here the CDR3 DNA reads TGTGCCAGCAGCTTAGACCCAGCTAACTATGGCTACACCTTC. Translation: CASSLDPANYGYTF.

The V gene is TRBV2, the J gene TRBJ2-3, with 9 bases identical to TRBD2. V shed 4 bases, J shed 0 bases, and the junction held 8 bases outside the gene matches. The germline V gene encodes CDR1 SNHLY and CDR2 FYNNEI. This CDR3 is built from 17 residues. The CDR3 sequence is CASSGSPSGVSTDTQYF. The CDR3 region has the DNA TGTGCCAGCAGTGGGAGCCCTAGCGGGGTGAGCACAGATACGCAGTATTTT.

This sequence joins TRBV28 and TRBJ1-2; TRBD1 is a possible D gene (6 bases). Germline V gene data show CDR1 as MDHEN and CDR2 as SYDVKM. CDR3 size: 14 residues. Trimming pared 7 bases from V and 3 bases from J, leaving 15 bases between. CDR3 DNA sequence: TGTGCCAGCACTCTCGGGGCAGGGGACTATGGCTACACCTTC. Translating gives CASTLGAGDYGYTF.

A word on this clone: Lacking the conserved final phenylalanine or tryptophan, this CDR3 likely reflects a read error. The V and J genes are TRBV7-2 and TRBJ1-2, with a tentative D call TRBD1 (6 bases). The CDR3 runs to 15 residues. Germline V lookup: CDR1 SGHTA, CDR2 FQGNSA. Trimming pared 5 bases from V and 4 bases from J, leaving 17 bases between. CDR3: CASSPQGGGGYGYTL. The CDR3 nucleotides read TGTGCCAGCAGCCCTCAGGGAGGGGGGGGCTATGGCTACACCCTC.

The genes are TRBV6-6 and TRBJ2-2; D perhaps matches TRBD2 (5 bases). This CDR3 is 14 amino acids long. Trimming left V 4 bases short and J 5 bases short, with 11 bases between. Looked up from germline, CDR1 is MNHNY and CDR2 is SVGAGI (reference sequence). The CDR3 protein is CASSLPRGTGELFF. In DNA form, the CDR3 reads TGTGCCAGCAGTTTGCCACGGGGAACCGGGGAGCTGTTTTTT.

This sequence joins TRBV13 and TRBJ2-3, with 8 bases lining up with TRBD2. This CDR3 region has 16 residues. V lost 1 base and J lost 2; bases outside the gene matches: 5. Germline CDR1 reads PRHDT; CDR2 reads FYEKMQ (reference sequence). CDR3 loop: CASSLVGSGDTDTQYF. The CDR3 coding sequence is TGTGCCAGCAGCTTAGTGGGTAGCGGGGACACAGATACGCAGTATTTT.

CDR3 DNA: TGTGCCAGCAGCTTGGAGGGTTTATATAATTCACCCCTCCACTTT. This translates into CASSLEGLYNSPLHF. This chain links TRBV7-2 with TRBJ1-6, with D uncertain. Germline V gene lookup returns CDR1 SGHTA and CDR2 FQGNSA. This CDR3 region has 15 residues. Trimming took off 3 bases at V and 4 bases at J, with 10 bases between the two ends.

This clone was observed a handful of times. The chain uses TRBV5-1 and TRBJ1-2; D is undetermined. The V end lost 1 base, the J end lost 4 bases, and 20 bases lay between the germline ends. Germline V lookup: CDR1 SGHRS, CDR2 YFSETQ. The CDR3 runs 17 residues. CDR3 amino acids: CASSLTGSPVRGYGYTF. The CDR3 DNA sequence: TGCGCCAGCAGCTTGACCGGGTCTCCTGTCCGCGGCTATGGCTACACCTTC.

This clone was picked up a small number of times. The V call is TRBV7-8, the J call TRBJ1-3, with D unresolved. The germline V gene encodes CDR1 SGHVS and CDR2 FQNEAQ. The CDR3 covers 15 residues. Deletions cut 5 bases from V and 2 bases from J, with 13 bases between. The CDR3 sequence is CASSVTRGAGNTIYF. In DNA, the CDR3 is TGTGCCAGCAGCGTCACCCGGGGTGCTGGAAACACCATATATTTT.